This T cell receptor (beta chain) was captured by sequencing in a study of T cell responses to AZD1222 COVID-19 vaccine listed by TCRdb under 2021. Concerning the study at large: AZD1222 recipients with second doses at about 4 weeks or about 12 weeks were pooled, because spike-specific TCR depth and breadth did not differ between schedules. TCR sequencing covered 233 trial participants: approximately 200 given two doses of AZD1222 and 26 given two doses of MenACWY control vaccine. Enrollment into the trials was organized by age into subgroups of 18-55, 56-69 and 70-plus years, and those subgroups contained 148, 28 and 57 TCR-sequenced participants, respectively.

On the study overall, not on this receptor specifically: Conclusions about previously exposed vaccinees are limited, since just six AZD1222 recipients were seropositive for SARS-CoV-2 at baseline. Because no samples from the day 14 peak response were available, repertoires could be characterized only after the peak T cell response. CD4 TCRs associated with the vaccine covered the entire spike protein, and the dominant responses were in regions 160-218 and 743-854. Spike-specific TCR breadth and depth rose significantly after two AZD1222 doses compared with day 0 and with MenACWY recipients. The 56-69-year group was small, and its depth increase did not reach significance, likely because of low power. Reportedly, close to half of the unique spike-specific TCRs recognized epitopes lying outside the regions that are mutated in the B.1.351 and B.1.1.7 variants. Most participants were white British and females outnumbered males, and the authors suggested that clonal diversity may have been underestimated.

The time point label for this specimen denotes: baseline before first vaccination. Samples from vaccinated people were obtained from the UK trials COV001 and COV002, which included a single-blind randomized controlled phase 2/3 trial of AZD1222 (ChAdOx1 nCoV-19) in healthy adults. For TCRbeta chain sequencing, PBMC samples from trial participants were taken at day 0 and at day 28 after the second dose. Trimmed from V: 3 bases; trimmed from J: 2 bases; junction bases lacking a gene match: 12. The CDR3 numbers 18 residues from cysteine through phenylalanine. Only the CDR3 DNA is retained, 54 bases long and in frame from the first base. The germline V gene gives CDR1 as SGHRS and CDR2 as YFSETQ. Turning to this clone: Its recognized antigen is unknown. No per-base quality is available; no much larger clone lies one base away.

The CDR3 regions of human TCRbeta chains were analyzed by immunosequencing. The original pipeline was this. TCRs in the repertoires were matched against a reference library of SARS-CoV-2-specific TCRs that had been generated with the MIRA antigen-specificity platform. Breadth was defined as the fraction of unique TCRs that were SARS-CoV-2-associated, and depth was defined as the fraction of total T cells that were SARS-CoV-2-associated. Using the MIRA data, each spike-specific TCR was mapped to the spike region that the TCR reacts to and placed in a CD4 or CD8 class. Log10-transformed breadth and depth values were compared by one-way ANOVA with Sidak's multiple comparisons tests. TCRdb took over this immuneACCESS table, retaining in-frame rearrangements with V and J assigned. Such tables are incomplete; in checked studies, under half of the missing clones stem from an unresolved V gene, and the remainder is unexplained. Clone size and V and J calls were adopted from that table, with D and trimming inferred from the DNA. A total of 110,000 to 150,000 clones appear in this sample, about 86% of them only once. The ten biggest clones cover approximately 3.7% of the sample.

The chain is encoded by TRBV5-1 joined to TRBJ1-1; 11 bases in the middle match TRBD1. The source of this sequence is an adult in good health. The material was peripheral blood, obtained on day 0 of AZD1222 vaccination. Read as DNA, the sequence is TGCGCCAGCAGCTCCGCAGGGACAGGGGGAGTCGGAAACACTGAAGCTTTCTTT. Translated, this is CASSSAGTGGVGNTEAFF.